This TCR beta chain was documented in a study of blood T cell repertoires in COVID-19. Germline values: CDR1 PRHDT, CDR2 FYEKMQ (reference sequence). The CDR3 has 16 residues. Germline trimming cut 2 bases from V and 3 bases from J; bases unmatched to any gene: 8. Measured with immunoSEQ multiplex PCR; TCRdb has only the in-frame clones, and not every one. The sample lists some 180,000 clones, more than 80% occurring once. The TCR comes from a man in his forties who had recovered from COVID-19. The rearrangement joins TRBV13 to TRBJ1-2; 8 bases fit TRBD1. Material for sequencing was PBMCs or T cells enriched from blood (not recorded which). The CDR3 region has the DNA TGTGCCAGCAGCTTACAAGACAGGGGCAACGACTATGGCTACACCTTC. Protein sequence: CASSLQDRGNDYGYTF.